This TCR beta chain originates from a study of blood T cell repertoires in COVID-19. Study as a whole: Donors in the United States, Italy and Spain gave samples during acute or convalescent COVID-19. PBMCs, B-cell-depleted T cells, or T cells were the source of the cDNA or gDNA that made up the material.

Method: immunoSEQ multiplex PCR; TCRdb's copy keeps in-frame clones and lacks some. The sample holds about 180,000 clones, less than 85% seen once. V was clipped by 4 bases and J by 0 bases, with 14 bases between them. In germline, CDR1 is SGHRS, CDR2 YFSETQ. This CDR3 has 16 residues. What was sequenced was peripheral blood. The TCR originated in a human donor in a cohort sampled during active COVID-19. The chain is built from TRBV5-1 and TRBJ2-1; possibly TRBD2 for D (6 bases). CDR3 nucleotides: TGCGCCAGCAGCCTCACTGGGGGGAGCTCCTACAATGAGCAGTTCTTC. It is translated as CASSLTGGSSYNEQFF.